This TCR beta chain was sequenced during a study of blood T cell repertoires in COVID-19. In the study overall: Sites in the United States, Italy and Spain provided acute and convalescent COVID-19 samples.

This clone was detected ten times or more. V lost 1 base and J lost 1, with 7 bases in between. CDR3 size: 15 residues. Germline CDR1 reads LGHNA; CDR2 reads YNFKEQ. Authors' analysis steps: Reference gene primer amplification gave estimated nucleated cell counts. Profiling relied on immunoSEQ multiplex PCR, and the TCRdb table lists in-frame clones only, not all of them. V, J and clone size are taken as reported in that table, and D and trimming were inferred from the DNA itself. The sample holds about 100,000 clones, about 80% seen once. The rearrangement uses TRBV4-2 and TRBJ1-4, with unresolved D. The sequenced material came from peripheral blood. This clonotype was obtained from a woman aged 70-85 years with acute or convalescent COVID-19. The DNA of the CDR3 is TGTGCCAGCAGCCAAGTCGAGGGAACTAATGAAAAACTGTTTTTT. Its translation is CASSQVEGTNEKLFF.